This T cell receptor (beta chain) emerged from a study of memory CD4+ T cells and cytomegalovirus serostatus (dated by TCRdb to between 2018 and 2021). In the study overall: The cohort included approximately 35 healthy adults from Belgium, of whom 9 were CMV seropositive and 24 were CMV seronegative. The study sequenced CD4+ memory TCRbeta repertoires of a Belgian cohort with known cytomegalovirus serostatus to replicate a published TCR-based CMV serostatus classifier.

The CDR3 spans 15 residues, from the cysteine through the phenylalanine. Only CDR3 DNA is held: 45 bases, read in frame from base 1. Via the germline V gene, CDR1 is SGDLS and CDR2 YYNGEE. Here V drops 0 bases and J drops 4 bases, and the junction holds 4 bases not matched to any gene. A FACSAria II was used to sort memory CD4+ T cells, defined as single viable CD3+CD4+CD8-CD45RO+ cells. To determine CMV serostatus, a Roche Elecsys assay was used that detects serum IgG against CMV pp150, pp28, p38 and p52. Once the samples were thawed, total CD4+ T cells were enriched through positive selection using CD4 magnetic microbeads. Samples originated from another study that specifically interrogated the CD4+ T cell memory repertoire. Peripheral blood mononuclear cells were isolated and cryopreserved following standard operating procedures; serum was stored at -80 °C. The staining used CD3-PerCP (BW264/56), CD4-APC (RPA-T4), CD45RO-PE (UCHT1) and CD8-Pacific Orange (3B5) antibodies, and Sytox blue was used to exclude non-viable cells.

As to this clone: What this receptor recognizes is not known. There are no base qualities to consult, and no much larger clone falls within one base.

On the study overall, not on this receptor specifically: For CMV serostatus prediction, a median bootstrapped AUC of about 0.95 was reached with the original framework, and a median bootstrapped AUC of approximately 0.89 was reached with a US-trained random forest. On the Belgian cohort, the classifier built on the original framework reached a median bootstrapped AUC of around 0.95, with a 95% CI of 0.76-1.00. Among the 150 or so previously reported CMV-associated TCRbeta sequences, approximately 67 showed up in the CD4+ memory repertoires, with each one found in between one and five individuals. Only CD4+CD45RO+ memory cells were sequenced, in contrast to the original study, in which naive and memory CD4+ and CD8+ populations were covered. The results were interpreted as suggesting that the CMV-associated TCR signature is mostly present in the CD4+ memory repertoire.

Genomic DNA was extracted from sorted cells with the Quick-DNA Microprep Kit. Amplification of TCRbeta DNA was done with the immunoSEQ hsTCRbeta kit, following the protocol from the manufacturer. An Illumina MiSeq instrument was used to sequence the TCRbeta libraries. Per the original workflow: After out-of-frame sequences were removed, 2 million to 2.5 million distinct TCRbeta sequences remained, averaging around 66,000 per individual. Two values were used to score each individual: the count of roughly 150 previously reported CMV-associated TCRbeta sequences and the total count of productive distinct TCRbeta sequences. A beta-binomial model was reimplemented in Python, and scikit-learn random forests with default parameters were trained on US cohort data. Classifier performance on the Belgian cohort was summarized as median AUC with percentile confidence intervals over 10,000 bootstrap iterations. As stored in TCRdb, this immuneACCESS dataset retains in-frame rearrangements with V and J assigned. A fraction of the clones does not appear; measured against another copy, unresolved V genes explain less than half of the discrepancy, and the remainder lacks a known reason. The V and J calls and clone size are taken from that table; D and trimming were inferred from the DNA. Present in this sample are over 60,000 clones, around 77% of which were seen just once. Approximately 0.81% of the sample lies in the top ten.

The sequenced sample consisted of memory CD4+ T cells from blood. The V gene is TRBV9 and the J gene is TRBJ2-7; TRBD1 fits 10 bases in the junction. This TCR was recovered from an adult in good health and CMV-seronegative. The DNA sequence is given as TGTGCCAGCAGCGTAGTCGGGGACAGGGGATACGAGCAGTACTTC. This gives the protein CASSVVGDRGYEQYF.